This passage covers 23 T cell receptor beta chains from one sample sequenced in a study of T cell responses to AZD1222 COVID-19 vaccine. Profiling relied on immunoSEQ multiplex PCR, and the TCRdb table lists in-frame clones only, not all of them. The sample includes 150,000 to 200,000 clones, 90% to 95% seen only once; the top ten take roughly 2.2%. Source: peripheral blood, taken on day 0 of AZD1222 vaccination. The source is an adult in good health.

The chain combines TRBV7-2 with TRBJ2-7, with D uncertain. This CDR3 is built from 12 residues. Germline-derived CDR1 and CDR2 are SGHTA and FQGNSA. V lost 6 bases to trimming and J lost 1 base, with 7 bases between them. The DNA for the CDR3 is TGTGCCAGCAGGGGGTTGTCCTACGAGCAGTACTTC. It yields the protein CASRGLSYEQYF.

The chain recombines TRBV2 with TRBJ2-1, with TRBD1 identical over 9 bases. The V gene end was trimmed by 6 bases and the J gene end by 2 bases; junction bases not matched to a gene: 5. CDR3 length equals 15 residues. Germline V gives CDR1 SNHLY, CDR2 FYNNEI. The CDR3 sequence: CASREQGATYNEQFF. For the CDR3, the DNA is TGTGCCAGCAGAGAACAGGGGGCGACCTACAATGAGCAGTTCTTC.

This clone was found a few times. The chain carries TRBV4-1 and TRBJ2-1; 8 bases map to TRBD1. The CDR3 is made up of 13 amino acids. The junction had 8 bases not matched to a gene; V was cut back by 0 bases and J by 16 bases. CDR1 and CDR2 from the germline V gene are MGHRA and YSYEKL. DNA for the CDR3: TGCGCCAGCAGCCAAGACCAGACAGGGGCTGTTTTCTTC. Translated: CASSQDQTGAVFF.

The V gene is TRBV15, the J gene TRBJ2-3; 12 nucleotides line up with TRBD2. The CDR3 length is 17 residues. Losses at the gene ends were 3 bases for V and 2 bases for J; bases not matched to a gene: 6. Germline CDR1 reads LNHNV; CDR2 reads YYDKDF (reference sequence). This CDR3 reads CATSSYGLAGLTDTQYF. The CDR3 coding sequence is TGTGCCACCAGCAGTTACGGACTAGCGGGACTCACAGATACGCAGTATTTT.

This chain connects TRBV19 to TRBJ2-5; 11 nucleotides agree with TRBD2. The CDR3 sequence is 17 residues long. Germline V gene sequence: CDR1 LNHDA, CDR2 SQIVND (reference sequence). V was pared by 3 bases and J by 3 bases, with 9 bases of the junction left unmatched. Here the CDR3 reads CASSMESRLAGKETQYF. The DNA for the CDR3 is TGTGCCAGTAGTATGGAAAGCCGACTAGCGGGGAAAGAGACCCAGTACTTC.

The CDR3, as DNA: TGCAGCGTAGAAAACTCTGGAAACACCATATATTTT. As protein: CSVENSGNTIYF. The chain links TRBV29-1 to TRBJ1-3; D ambiguous. Trimming took off 6 bases at V and 0 bases at J, with 6 bases between the two ends. The CDR3 length is 12 residues. In germline, CDR1 is SQVTM, CDR2 ANQGSEA. The variable domain in full, with the rest retrieved from reference TRBV29-1 and TRBJ1-3, is SAVISQKPSRDICQRGTSLTIQCQVDSQVTMMFWYRQQPGQSLTLIATANQGSEATYESGFVIDKFPISRPNLTFSTLTVSNMSPEDSSIYLCSVENSGNTIYFGEGSWLTVV.

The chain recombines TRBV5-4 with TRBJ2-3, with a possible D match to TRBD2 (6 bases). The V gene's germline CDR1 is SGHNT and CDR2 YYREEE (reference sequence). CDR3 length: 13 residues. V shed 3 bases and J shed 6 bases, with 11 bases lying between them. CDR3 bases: TGTGCCAGCAGCTCCCCGGGGGTTGATACGCAGTATTTT. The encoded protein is CASSSPGVDTQYF.

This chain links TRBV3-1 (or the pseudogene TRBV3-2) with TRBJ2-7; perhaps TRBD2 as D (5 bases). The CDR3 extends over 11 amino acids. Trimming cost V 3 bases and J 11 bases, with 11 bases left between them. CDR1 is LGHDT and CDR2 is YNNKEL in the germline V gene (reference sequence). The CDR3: CASSHGTSKYF. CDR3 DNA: TGTGCCAGCAGCCACGGCACTAGTAAGTACTTC.

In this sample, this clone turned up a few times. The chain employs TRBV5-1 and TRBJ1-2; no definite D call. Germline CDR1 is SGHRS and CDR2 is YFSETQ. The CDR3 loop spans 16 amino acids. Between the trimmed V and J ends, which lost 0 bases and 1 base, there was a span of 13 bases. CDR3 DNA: TGCGCCAGCAGCTTGGGCCCCAACTCCCTTAACTATGGCTACACCTTC. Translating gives CASSLGPNSLNYGYTF.

The CDR3 DNA follows: TGTGCCAGCAGCGTGGGGACAGGGAATGAAAAACTGTTTTTT. The encoded protein is CASSVGTGNEKLFF. This chain links TRBV9 with TRBJ1-4; 9 nucleotides line up with TRBD1. Unmatched junction bases numbered 1, after V lost 2 bases and J lost 5 bases. In germline, CDR1 is SGDLS, CDR2 YYNGEE. This CDR3 contains 14 residues.

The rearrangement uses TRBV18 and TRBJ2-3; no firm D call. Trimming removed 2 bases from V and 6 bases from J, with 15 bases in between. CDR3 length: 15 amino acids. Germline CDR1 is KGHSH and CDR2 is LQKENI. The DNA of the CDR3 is TGTGCCAGCTCACCAATGTCCCTAACATCGGATACGCAGTATTTT. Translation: CASSPMSLTSDTQYF.

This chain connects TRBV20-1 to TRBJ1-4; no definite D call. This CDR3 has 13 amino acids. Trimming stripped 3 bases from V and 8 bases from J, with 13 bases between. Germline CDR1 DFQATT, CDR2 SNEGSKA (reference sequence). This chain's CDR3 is CSASAAGREKLFF. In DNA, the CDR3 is TGCAGTGCTAGTGCGGCAGGTCGGGAAAAACTGTTTTTT.

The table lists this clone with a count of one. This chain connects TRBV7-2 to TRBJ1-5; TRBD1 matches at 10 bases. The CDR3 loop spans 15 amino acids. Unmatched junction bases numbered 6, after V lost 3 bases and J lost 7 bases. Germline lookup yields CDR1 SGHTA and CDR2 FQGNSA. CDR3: CASSFPGQGWQPQHF. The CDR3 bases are TGTGCCAGCAGCTTCCCGGGACAGGGGTGGCAGCCCCAGCATTTT.

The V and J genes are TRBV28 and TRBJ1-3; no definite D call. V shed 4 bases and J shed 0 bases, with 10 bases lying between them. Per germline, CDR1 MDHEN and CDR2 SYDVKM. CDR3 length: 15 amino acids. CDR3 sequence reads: CASSWTEHSGNTIYF. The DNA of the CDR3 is TGTGCCAGCAGTTGGACCGAGCACTCTGGAAACACCATATATTTT.

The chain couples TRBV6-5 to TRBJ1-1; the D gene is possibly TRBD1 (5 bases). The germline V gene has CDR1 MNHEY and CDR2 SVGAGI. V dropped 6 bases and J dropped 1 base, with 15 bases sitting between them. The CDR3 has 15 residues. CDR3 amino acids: CASSPLWTPNTEAFF. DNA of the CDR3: TGTGCCAGCAGCCCCCTATGGACACCGAACACTGAAGCTTTCTTT.

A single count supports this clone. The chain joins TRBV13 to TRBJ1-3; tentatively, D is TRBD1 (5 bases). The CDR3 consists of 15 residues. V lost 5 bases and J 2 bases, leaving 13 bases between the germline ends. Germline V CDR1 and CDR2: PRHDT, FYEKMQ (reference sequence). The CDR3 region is CASSPGRYTGNTIYF. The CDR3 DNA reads TGTGCCAGCAGCCCAGGGAGGTACACTGGAAACACCATATATTTT.

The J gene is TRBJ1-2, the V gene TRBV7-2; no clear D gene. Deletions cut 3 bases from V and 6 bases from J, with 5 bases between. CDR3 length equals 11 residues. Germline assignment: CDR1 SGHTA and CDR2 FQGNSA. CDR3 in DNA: TGTGCCAGCAGCTTCTACGATGGCTACACCTTC. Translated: CASSFYDGYTF. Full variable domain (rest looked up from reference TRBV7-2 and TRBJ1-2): GAGVSQSPSNKVTEKGKDVELRCDPISGHTALYWYRQSLGQGLEFLIYFQGNSAPDKSGLPSDRFSAERTGGSVSTLTIQRTQQEDSAVYLCASSFYDGYTFGSGTRLTVV.

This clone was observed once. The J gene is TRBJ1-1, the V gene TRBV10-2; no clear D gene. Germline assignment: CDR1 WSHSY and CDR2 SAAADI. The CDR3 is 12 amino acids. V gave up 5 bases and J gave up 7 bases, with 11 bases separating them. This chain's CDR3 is CASSNGVGEAFF. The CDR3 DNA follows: TGCGCCAGCAGTAATGGGGTTGGTGAAGCTTTCTTT.

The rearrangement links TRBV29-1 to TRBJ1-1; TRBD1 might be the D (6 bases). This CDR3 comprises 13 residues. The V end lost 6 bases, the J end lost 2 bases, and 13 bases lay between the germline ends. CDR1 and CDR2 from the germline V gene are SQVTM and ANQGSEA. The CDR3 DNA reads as TGCAGCGTGGGGGCCCGCCAAAACACTGAAGCTTTCTTT. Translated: CSVGARQNTEAFF.

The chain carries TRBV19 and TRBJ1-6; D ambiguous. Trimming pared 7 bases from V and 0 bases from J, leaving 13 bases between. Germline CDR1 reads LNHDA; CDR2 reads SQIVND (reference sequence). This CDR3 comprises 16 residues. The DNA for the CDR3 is TGTGCCAGTATCGATAGGGCGAGCTCCTATAATTCACCCCTCCACTTT. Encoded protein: CASIDRASSYNSPLHF.

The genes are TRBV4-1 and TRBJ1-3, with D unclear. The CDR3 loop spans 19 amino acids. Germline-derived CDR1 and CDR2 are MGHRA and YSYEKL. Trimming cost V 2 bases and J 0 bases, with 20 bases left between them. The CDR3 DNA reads TGCGCCAGCAGCCAAAATGGGTTGGTACTGACAAACTCTGGAAACACCATATATTTT. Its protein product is CASSQNGLVLTNSGNTIYF.

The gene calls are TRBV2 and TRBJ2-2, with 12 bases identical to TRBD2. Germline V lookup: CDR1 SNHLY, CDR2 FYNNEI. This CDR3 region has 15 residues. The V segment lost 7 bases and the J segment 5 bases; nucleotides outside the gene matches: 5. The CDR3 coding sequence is TGTGCCAGCATGAGACTAGCGGGAGCTACCGGGGAGCTGTTTTTT. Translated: CASMRLAGATGELFF.

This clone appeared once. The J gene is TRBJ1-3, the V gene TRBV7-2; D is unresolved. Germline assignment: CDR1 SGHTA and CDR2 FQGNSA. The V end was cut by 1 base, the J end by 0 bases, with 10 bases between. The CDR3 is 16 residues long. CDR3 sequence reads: CASSLEAGYSGNTIYF. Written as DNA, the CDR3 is TGTGCCAGCAGCTTAGAGGCGGGGTACTCTGGAAACACCATATATTTT. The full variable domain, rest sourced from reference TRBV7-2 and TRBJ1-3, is GAGVSQSPSNKVTEKGKDVELRCDPISGHTALYWYRQSLGQGLEFLIYFQGNSAPDKSGLPSDRFSAERTGGSVSTLTIQRTQQEDSAVYLCASSLEAGYSGNTIYFGEGSWLTVV.